This T cell receptor beta chain originates from a study of T cell clonality in common variable immunodeficiency. V was shortened by 10 bases and J by 5 bases, with 23 bases between the two germline ends. The CDR3 sequence is 16 residues long. Germline CDR1 and CDR2: MGHDK and SYGVNS. Most patients and controls had Caucasian heritage. About this clone: The read stops 3 residues short of the end of the CDR3; the missing end is completed from the germline J gene.

The data were produced by immunoSEQ multiplex PCR, yet TCRdb's version contains in-frame clones alone and is incomplete. Listed for the sample are about 64,000 clones, none seen a single time. Sequenced sample: peripheral blood mononuclear cells. V gene TRBV25-1 combines with J gene TRBJ1-4; maybe TRBD1 (6 bases). This TCR came from a person between 18 and 75 years old in good health. The CDR3 DNA, read in part, is TGTGCCATCGCAGGGGCCTTGCTGGGAGCAAATGAAAAA. It encodes CAIAGALLGANEK. The entire CDR3 sequence reads CAIAGALLGANEKLFF.